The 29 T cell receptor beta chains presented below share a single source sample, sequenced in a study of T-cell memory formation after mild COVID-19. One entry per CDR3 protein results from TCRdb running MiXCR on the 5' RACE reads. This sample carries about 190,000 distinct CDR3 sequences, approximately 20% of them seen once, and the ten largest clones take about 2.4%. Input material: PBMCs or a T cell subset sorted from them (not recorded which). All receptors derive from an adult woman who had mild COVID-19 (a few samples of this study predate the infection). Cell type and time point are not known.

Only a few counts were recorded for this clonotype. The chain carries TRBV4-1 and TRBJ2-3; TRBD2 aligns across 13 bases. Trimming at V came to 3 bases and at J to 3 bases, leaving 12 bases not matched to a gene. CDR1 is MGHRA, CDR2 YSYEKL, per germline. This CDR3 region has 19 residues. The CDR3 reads CASSQARLAGGGGTDTQYF. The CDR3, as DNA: TGCGCCAGCAGCCAGGCTAGACTAGCGGGGGGCGGAGGGACAGATACGCAGTATTTT.

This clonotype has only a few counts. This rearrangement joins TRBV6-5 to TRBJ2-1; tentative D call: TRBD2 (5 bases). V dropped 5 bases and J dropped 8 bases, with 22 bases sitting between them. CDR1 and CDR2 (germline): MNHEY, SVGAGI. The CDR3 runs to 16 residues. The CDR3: CASSTRPGLQGHEQFF. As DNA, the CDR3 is TGTGCCAGCAGTACCCGTCCCGGACTCCAAGGGCATGAGCAGTTCTTC.

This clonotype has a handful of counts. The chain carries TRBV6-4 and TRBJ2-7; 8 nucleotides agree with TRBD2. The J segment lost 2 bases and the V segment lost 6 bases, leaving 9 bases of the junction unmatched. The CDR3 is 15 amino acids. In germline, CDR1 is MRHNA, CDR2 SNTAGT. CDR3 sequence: CASSPGGTGTYEQYF. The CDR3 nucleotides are TGTGCCAGCAGCCCGGGGGGGACCGGTACCTACGAGCAGTACTTC.

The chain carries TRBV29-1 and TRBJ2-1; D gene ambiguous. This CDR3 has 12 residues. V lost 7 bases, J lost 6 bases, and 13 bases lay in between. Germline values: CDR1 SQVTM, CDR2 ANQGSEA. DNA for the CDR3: TGCAGCGGTATGACTTCATCCAATGAGCAGTTCTTC. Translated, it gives CSGMTSSNEQFF.

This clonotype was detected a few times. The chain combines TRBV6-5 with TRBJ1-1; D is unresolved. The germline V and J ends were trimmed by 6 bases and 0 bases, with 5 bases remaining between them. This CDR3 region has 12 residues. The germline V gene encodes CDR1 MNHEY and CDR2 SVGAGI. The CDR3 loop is CASRTLNTEAFF. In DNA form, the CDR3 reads TGTGCCAGCAGGACATTGAACACTGAAGCTTTCTTT.

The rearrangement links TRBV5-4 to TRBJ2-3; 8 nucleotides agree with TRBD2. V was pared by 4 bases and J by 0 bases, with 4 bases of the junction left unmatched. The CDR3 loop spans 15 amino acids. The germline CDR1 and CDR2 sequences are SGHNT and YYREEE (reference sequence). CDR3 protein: CASSLAGTSTDTQYF. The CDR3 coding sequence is TGTGCCAGCAGCCTAGCGGGCACGAGCACAGATACGCAGTATTTT.

CDR3 nucleotide sequence: TGTGCCTGGAAGGTTAGCGGGGTCTCCTACAATGAGCAGTTCTTC. Translating it yields CAWKVSGVSYNEQFF. The chain is built from TRBV30 and TRBJ2-1, with TRBD2 matching 8 bases. This CDR3 has 15 amino acids. Germline CDR1 is GTSNPN and CDR2 is SVGIG (reference sequence). The trim removed 4 bases at V and 0 bases at J, leaving 5 bases unmatched.

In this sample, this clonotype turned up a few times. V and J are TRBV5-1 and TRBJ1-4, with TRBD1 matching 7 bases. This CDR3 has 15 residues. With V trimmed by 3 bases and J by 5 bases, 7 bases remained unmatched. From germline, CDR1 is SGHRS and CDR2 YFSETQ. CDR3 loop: CASSWRTGRNEKLFF. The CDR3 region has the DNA TGCGCCAGCAGCTGGAGGACAGGCCGGAATGAAAAACTGTTTTTT. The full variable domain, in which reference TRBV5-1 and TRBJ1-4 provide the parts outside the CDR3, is KAGVTQTPRYLIKTRGQQVTLSCSPISGHRSVSWYQQTPGQGLQFLFEYFSETQRNKGNFPGRFSGRQFSNSRSEMNVSTLELGDSALYLCASSWRTGRNEKLFFGSGTQLSVL.

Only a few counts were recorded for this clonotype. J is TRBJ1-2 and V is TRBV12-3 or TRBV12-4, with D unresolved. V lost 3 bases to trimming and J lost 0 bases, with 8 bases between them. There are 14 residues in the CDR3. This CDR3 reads CASSFQLTNYGYTF. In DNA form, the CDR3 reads TGTGCCAGCAGTTTTCAGTTGACTAACTATGGCTACACCTTC.

In nucleotides, the CDR3 is TGTGCCAGCAGCCACCGCAATCCCTTTAGAAGCCACTCCTACGAGCAGTACTTC. Translating it yields CASSHRNPFRSHSYEQYF. The V and J genes are TRBV14 and TRBJ2-7; no clear D. V lost 3 bases, J lost 0 bases, and 21 bases lay in between. CDR1 and CDR2 from the germline V gene are SGHDN and FVKESK. The length of the CDR3 is 18 residues. Complete variable domain (other parts from reference TRBV14 and TRBJ2-7): EAGVTQFPSHSVIEKGQTVTLRCDPISGHDNLYWYRRVMGKEIKFLLHFVKESKQDESGMPNNRFLAERTGGTYSTLKVQPAELEDSGVYFCASSHRNPFRSHSYEQYFGPGTRLTVT.

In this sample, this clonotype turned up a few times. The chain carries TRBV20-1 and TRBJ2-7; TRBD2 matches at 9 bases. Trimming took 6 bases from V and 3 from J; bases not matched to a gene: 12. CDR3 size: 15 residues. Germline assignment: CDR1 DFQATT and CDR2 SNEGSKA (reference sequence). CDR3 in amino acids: CSASETSGGFYEQYF. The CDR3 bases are TGCAGTGCCTCGGAGACTAGCGGAGGGTTCTACGAGCAGTACTTC.

The CDR3 DNA sequence: TGCGCCAGCAGCCAAAGATCCGGCGTGGAGACCCAGTACTTC. Protein product: CASSQRSGVETQYF. The V and J genes are TRBV4-1 and TRBJ2-5, with unresolved D. The CDR3 is made up of 14 amino acids. Per the germline V gene, CDR1 is MGHRA and CDR2 is YSYEKL. The V end was cut by 2 bases, the J end by 5 bases, with 12 bases between.

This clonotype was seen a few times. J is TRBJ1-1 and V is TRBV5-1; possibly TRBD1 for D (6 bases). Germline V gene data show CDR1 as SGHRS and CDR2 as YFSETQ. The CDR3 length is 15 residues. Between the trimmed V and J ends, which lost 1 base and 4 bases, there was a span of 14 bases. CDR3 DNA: TGCGCCAGCAGCTTGCGGGTAGGGGGGGGCACTGAAGCTTTCTTT. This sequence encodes CASSLRVGGGTEAFF.

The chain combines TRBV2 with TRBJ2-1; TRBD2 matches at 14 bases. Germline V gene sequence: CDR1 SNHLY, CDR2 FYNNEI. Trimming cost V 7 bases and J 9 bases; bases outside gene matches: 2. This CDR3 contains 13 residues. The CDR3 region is CASTTSGGAEQFF. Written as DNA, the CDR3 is TGTGCCAGCACGACTAGCGGGGGGGCTGAGCAGTTCTTC.

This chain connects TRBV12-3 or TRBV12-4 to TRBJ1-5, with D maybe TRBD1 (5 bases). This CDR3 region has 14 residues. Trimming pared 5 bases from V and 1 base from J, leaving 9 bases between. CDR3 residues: CASSAGMSNQPQHF. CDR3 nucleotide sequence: TGTGCCAGCAGTGCAGGGATGAGCAATCAGCCCCAGCATTTT.

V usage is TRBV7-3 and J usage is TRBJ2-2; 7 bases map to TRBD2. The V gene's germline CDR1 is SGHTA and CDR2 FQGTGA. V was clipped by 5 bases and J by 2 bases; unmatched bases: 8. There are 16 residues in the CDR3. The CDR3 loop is CASSLLGGSNTGELFF. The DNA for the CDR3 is TGTGCCAGCAGCCTACTTGGCGGGAGCAACACCGGGGAGCTGTTTTTT.

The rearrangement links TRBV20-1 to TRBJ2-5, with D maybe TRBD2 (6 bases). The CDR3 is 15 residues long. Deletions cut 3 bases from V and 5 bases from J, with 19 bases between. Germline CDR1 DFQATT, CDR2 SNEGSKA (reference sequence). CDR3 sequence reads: CSASPPELARETQYF. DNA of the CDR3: TGCAGTGCTAGTCCCCCGGAACTAGCTCGGGAGACCCAGTACTTC.

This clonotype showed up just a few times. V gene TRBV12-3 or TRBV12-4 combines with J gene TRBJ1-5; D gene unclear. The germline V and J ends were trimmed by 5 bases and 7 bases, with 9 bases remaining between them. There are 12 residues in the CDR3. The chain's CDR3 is CASSPTGQPQHF. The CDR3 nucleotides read TGTGCCAGCAGTCCCACGGGCCAGCCCCAGCATTTT.

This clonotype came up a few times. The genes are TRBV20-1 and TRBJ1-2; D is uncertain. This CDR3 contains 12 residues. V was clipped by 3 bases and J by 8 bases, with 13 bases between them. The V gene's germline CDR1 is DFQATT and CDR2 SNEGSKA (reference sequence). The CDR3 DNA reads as TGCAGTGCTAGGACCCCCCAGCTAGGCTACACCTTC. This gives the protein CSARTPQLGYTF.

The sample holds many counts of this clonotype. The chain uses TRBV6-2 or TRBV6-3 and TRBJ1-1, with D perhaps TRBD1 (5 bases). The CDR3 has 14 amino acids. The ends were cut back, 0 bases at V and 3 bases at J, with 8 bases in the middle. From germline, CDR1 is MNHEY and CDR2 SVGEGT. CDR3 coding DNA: TGTGCCAGCAGTTACTCTCACAGGTACACTGAAGCTTTCTTT. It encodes CASSYSHRYTEAFF.

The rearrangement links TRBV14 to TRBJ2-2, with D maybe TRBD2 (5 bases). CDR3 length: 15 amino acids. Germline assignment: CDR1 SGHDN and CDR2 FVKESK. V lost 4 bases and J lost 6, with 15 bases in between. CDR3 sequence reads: CASSLRKVGAGELFF. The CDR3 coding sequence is TGTGCCAGCAGCCTGCGTAAAGTCGGGGCCGGGGAGCTGTTTTTT.

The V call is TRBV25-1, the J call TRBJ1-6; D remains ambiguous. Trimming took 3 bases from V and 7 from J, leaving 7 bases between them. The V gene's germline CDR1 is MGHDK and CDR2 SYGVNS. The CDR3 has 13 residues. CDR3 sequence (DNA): TGTGCCAGCAGTGACACTTCCAATTCACCCCTCCACTTT. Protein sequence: CASSDTSNSPLHF. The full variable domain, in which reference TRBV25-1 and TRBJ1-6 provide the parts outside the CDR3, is EADIYQTPRYLVIGTGKKITLECSQTMGHDKMYWYQQDPGMELHLIHYSYGVNSTEKGDLSSESTVSRIRTEHFPLTLESARPSHTSQYLCASSDTSNSPLHFGNGTRLTVT.

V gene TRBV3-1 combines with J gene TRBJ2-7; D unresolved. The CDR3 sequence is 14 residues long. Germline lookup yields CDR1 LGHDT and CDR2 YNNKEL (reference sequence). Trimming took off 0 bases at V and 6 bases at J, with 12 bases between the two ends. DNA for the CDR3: TGTGCCAGCAGCCAAGAAGGTCAAGCTGTCGAGCAGTACTTC. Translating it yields CASSQEGQAVEQYF.

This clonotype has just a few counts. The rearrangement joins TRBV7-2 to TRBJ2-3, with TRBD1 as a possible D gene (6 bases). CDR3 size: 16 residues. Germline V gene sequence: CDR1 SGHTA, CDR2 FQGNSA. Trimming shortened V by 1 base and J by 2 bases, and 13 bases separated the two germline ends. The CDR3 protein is CASSLDSRGFTDTQYF. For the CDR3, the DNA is TGTGCCAGCAGCTTAGATTCCAGGGGCTTCACAGATACGCAGTATTTT.

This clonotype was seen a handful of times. The CDR3 protein is CASSASGTVGTQYF. The DNA for the CDR3 is TGTGCCAGCAGCGCTAGCGGGACGGTAGGGACCCAGTACTTC. The V gene is TRBV7-3, the J gene TRBJ2-5; 9 bases map to TRBD2. J lost 7 bases, V lost 5 bases, and 8 bases had no gene match. This CDR3 is built from 14 residues. Germline V gives CDR1 SGHTA, CDR2 FQGTGA.

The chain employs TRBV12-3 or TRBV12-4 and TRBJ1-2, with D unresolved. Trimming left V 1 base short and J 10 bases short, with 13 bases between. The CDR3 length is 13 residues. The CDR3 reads CASSLDIGNVYTF. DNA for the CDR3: TGTGCCAGCAGTTTAGATATAGGGAATGTCTACACCTTC.

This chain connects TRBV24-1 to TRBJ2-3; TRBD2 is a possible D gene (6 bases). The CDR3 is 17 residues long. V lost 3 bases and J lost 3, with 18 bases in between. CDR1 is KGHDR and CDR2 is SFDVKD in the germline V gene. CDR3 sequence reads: CATSDGLGLLFTDTQYF. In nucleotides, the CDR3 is TGTGCCACCAGTGATGGGCTGGGACTCCTCTTTACAGATACGCAGTATTTT.

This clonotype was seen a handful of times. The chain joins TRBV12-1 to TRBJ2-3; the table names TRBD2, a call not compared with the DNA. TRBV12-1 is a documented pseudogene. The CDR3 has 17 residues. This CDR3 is CASSQGLAGPSTDTQYF. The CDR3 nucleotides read TGTGCCAGCAGCCAGGGACTAGCGGGGCCAAGCACAGATACGCAGTATTTT.

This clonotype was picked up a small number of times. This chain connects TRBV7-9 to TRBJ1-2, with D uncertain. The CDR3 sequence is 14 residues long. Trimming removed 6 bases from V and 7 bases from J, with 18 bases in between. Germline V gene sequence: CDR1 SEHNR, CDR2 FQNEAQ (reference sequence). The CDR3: CASSWVGDVGGYTF. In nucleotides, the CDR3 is TGTGCCAGCAGTTGGGTTGGGGATGTCGGTGGCTACACCTTC.